This TCR beta chain derives from a study of cytomegalovirus exposure and HLA in healthy donors. Study-wide results and caveats: Per a later analysis, 18,000 or so TCR beta sequences showed association with HLA alleles at 0.05 false discovery rate.

Likely unrecorded immune exposures existed in these nominally healthy donors. The CDR3 is made up of 14 amino acids. Germline CDR1 and CDR2: SEHNR and FQNEAQ (reference sequence). V was clipped by 1 base and J by 5 bases, with 8 bases between them. With respect to this clone: Its antigen remains unknown.

PCR involved 60 Vbeta and 13 Jbeta primers. Repertoires were generated with immunoSEQ multiplex PCR, while TCRdb's copy carries only in-frame clones and drops some. Found here are 100,000 to 150,000 clones, around 80% of them singletons; the top ten hold 1% to 1.5%. Sequences were obtained from PBMCs. This receptor was taken from a female donor in good health and CMV-seronegative. The V call is TRBV7-9, the J call TRBJ2-2; D is unresolved. The CDR3 loop reads CASSLGTLTGELFF. The CDR3, as DNA: TGTGCCAGCAGCTTAGGCACTCTTACCGGGGAGCTGTTTTTT. Filled out from reference TRBV7-9 and TRBJ2-2, the complete variable domain reads DTGVSQNPRHKITKRGQNVTFRCDPISEHNRLYWYRQTLGQGPEFLTYFQNEAQLEKSRLLSDRFSAERPKGSFSTLEIQRTEQGDSAMYLCASSLGTLTGELFFGEGSRLTVL.